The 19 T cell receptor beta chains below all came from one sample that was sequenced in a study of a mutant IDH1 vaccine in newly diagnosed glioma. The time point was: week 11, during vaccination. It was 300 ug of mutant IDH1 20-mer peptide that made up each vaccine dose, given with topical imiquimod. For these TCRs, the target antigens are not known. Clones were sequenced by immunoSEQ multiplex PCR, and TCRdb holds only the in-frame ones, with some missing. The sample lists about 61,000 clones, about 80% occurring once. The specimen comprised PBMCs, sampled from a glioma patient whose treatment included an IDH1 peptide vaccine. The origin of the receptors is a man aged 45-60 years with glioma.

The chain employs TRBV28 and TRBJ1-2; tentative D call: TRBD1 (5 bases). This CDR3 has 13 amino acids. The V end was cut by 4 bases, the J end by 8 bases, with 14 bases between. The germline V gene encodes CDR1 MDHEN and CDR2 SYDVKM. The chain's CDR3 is CASSSGQAWGYTF. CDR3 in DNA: TGTGCCAGCAGTTCGGGGCAGGCGTGGGGCTACACCTTC.

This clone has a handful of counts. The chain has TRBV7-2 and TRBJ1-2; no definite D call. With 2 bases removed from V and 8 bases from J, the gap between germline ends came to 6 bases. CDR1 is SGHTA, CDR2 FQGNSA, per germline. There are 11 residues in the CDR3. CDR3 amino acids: CASSLMRGYTF. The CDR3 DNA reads TGTGCCAGCAGCTTAATGAGGGGCTACACCTTC. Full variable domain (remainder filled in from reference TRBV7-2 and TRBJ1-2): GAGVSQSPSNKVTEKGKDVELRCDPISGHTALYWYRQSLGQGLEFLIYFQGNSAPDKSGLPSDRFSAERTGGSVSTLTIQRTQQEDSAVYLCASSLMRGYTFGSGTRLTVV.

CDR3 loop: CASSIVRSGYHNQPQHF. As DNA, the CDR3 is TGTGCCAGTAGTATAGTCAGGTCGGGATACCATAATCAGCCCCAGCATTTT. The J gene is TRBJ1-5, the V gene TRBV19; D is undetermined. CDR3 length: 17 amino acids. Germline V CDR1 and CDR2: LNHDA, SQIVND (reference sequence). The germline V and J ends were trimmed by 1 base and 4 bases, with 17 bases remaining between them.

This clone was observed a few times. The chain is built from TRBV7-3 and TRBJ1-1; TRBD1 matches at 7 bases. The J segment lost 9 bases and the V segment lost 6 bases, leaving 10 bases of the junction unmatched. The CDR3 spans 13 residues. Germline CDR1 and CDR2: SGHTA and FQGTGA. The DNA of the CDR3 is TGTGCCAGCAGGTTATTCCGACAGGGCCAAGCTTTCTTT. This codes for CASRLFRQGQAFF.

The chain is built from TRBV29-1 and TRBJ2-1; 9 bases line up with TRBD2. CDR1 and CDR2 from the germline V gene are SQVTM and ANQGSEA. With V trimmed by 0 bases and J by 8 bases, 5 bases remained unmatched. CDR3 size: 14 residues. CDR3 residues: CSVEDLSGRDEQFF. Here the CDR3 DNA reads TGCAGCGTTGAAGATCTTAGCGGGAGAGATGAGCAGTTCTTC.

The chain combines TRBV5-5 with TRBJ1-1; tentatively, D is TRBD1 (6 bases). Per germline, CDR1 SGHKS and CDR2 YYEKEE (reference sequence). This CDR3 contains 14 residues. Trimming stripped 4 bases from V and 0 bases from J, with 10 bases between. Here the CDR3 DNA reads TGTGCCAGCAGCCCGACAGGAGTGAACACTGAAGCTTTCTTT. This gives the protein CASSPTGVNTEAFF.

The CDR3 reads CASSDGSPYEQYF. CDR3 coding DNA: TGTGCCAGCTCGGACGGGAGCCCCTACGAGCAGTACTTC. The chain has TRBV18 and TRBJ2-7, with a tentative D call TRBD2 (6 bases). Germline values: CDR1 KGHSH, CDR2 LQKENI. This CDR3 spans 13 amino acids. V dropped 6 bases and J dropped 2 bases, with 11 bases sitting between them.

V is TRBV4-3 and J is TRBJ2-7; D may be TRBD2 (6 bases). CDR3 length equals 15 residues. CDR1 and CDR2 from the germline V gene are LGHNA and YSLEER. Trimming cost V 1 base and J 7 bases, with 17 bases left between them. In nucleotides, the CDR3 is TGCGCCAGCAGCCAAGCCATCGACTACCGGGGGGAGCAGTACTTC. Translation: CASSQAIDYRGEQYF.

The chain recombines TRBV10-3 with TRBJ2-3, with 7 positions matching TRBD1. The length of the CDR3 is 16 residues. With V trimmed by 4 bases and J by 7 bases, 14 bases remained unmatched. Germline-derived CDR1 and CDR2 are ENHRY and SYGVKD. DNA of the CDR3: TGTGCCATCAGTGTGTCAACAGGGGACCGTGGGAATACGCAGTATTTT. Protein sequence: CAISVSTGDRGNTQYF.

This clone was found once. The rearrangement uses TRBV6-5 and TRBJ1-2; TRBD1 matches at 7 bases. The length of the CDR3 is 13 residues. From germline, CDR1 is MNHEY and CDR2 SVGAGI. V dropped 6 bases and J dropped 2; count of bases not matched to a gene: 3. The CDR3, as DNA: TGTGCCAGCAGCCCGGGACAGAACTATGGCTACACCTTC. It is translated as CASSPGQNYGYTF.

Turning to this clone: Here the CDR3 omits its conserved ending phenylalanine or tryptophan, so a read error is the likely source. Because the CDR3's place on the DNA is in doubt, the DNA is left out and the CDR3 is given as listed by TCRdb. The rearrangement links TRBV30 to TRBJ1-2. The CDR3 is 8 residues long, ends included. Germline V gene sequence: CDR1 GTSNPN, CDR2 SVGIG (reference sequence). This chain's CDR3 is CAWSPERL.

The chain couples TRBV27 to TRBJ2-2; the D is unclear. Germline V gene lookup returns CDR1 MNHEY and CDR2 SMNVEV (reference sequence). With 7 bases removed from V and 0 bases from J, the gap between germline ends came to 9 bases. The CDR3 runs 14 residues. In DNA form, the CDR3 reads TGTGCCAGCACAGCTCTGACGAACACCGGGGAGCTGTTTTTT. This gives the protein CASTALTNTGELFF.

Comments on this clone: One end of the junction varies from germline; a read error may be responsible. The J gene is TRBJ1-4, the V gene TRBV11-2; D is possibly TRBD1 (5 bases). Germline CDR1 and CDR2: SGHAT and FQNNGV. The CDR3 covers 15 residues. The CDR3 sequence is CASSSRAGRNEKLFF. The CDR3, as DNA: TGTGCCAGCAGCTCCCGAGCGGGACGTAATGAAAAGCTGTTTTTT.

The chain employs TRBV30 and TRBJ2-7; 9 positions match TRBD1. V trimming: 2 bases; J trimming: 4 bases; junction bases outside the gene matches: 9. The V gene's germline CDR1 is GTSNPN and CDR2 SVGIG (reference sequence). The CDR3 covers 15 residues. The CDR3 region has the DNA TGTGCCTGGAGTCCCCGGGACAGGGAGGGATACGAGCAGTACTTC. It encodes CAWSPRDREGYEQYF.

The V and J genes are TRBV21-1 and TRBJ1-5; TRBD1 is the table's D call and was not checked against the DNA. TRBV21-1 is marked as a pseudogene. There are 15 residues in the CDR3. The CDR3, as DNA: TGTGCCAGCAGCAAATACAGTTATAGCAATCAGCCCCAGCATTTT. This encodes CASSKYSYSNQPQHF.

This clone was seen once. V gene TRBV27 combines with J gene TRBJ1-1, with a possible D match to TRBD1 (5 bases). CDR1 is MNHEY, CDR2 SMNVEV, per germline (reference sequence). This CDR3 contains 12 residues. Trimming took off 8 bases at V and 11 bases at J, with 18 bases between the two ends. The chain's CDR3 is CASVSYRRRAFF. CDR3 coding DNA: TGTGCCAGCGTATCTTACAGGAGGAGGGCTTTCTTT.

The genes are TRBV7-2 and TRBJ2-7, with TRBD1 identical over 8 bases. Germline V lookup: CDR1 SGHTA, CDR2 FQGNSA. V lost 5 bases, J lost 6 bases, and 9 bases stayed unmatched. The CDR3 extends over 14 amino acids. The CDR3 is CASSLSQGAREQYF. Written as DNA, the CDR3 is TGTGCCAGCAGCCTTAGTCAGGGGGCTCGCGAGCAGTACTTC.

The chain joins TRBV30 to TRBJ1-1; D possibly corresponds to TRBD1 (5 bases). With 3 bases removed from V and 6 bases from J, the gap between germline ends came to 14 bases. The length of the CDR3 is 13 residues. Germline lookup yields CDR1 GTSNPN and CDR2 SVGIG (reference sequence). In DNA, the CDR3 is TGTGCCTGGAGGCGGCCACGGGACTCTGAAGCTTTCTTT. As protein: CAWRRPRDSEAFF.

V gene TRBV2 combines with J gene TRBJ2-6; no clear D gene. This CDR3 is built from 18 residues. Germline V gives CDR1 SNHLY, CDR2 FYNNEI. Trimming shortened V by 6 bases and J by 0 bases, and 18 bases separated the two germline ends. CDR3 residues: CASRGPYGVSSGANVLTF. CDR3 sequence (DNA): TGTGCCAGCAGGGGTCCTTATGGGGTGAGCTCTGGGGCCAACGTCCTGACTTTC. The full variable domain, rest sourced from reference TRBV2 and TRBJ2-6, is EPEVTQTPSHQVTQMGQEVILRCVPISNHLYFYWYRQILGQKVEFLVSFYNNEISEKSEIFDDQFSVERPDGSNFTLKIRSTKLEDSAMYFCASRGPYGVSSGANVLTFGAGSRLTVL.